These T cell receptor beta chains were read from a single sample in a study of somatic mutations in cytotoxic T cells in rheumatoid arthritis. Data came from immunoSEQ multiplex PCR; TCRdb stores just in-frame clones and leaves some out. Seen here are under 20,000 clones, around four fifths observed once, and the top ten hold roughly 27%. Sample: CD8+ T cells sorted from blood. The receptors derive from an adult with rheumatoid arthritis. The CDR3 runs from the conserved cysteine through the conserved F or W. The D gene is left open where the match is weak. Size is omitted from some rows. Given values are once, few, many or a class for expanded clones.

d_gene: TRBD2; v_gene: TRBV4-1; j_gene: TRBJ2-1; abundance: .; CDR3aa: CASSQVLAGGNNEQFF; CDR3nt: TGCGCCAGCAGCCAAGTACTAGCGGGAGGCAACAATGAGCAGTTCTTC
d_gene: .; v_gene: TRBV7-2; j_gene: TRBJ2-7; abundance: .; CDR3aa: CASSLSEIYEQYF; CDR3nt: TGTGCCAGCAGCTTATCCGAAATCTACGAGCAGTACTTC
d_gene: TRBD1; v_gene: TRBV9; j_gene: TRBJ2-7; abundance: .; CDR3aa: CASSSETGRRDEQYF; CDR3nt: TGTGCCAGCAGCTCCGAGACAGGGAGAAGGGACGAGCAGTACTTC
d_gene: TRBD2; v_gene: TRBV6-5; j_gene: TRBJ2-5; abundance: .; CDR3aa: CASSPGTSQETQYF; CDR3nt: TGTGCCAGCAGTCCCGGGACTAGCCAAGAGACCCAGTACTTC
d_gene: .; v_gene: TRBV9; j_gene: TRBJ1-3; abundance: .; CDR3aa: CASSGNTIYF; CDR3nt: TGTGCCAGCAGCGGAAACACCATATATTTT
d_gene: TRBD1; v_gene: TRBV7-7; j_gene: TRBJ1-3; abundance: .; CDR3aa: CASTIQGRLTGNTIYF; CDR3nt: TGTGCTAGCACCATACAGGGGCGACTCACGGGAAACACCATATATTTT
d_gene: .; v_gene: TRBV29-1; j_gene: TRBJ2-7; abundance: few; CDR3aa: CSVDAVHEQYF; CDR3nt: TGCAGCGTTGATGCGGTCCACGAGCAGTACTTC
d_gene: .; v_gene: TRBV7-6; j_gene: TRBJ2-1; abundance: .; CDR3aa: CASSLILSSYNEQFF; CDR3nt: TGTGCCAGCAGCTTAATTCTTAGCTCCTACAATGAGCAGTTCTTC
d_gene: .; v_gene: TRBV15; j_gene: TRBJ1-6; abundance: few; CDR3aa: CATSRVNGDSPLHF; CDR3nt: TGTGCCACCAGCAGAGTTAACGGGGATTCACCCCTCCACTTT
d_gene: .; v_gene: TRBV29-1; j_gene: TRBJ1-1; abundance: .; CDR3aa: CSAPGSTEAFF; CDR3nt: TGCAGCGCCCCGGGTAGCACTGAAGCTTTCTTT
d_gene: .; v_gene: TRBV6-5; j_gene: TRBJ2-1; abundance: .; CDR3aa: CASSYSGTYNEQFF; CDR3nt: TGTGCCAGCAGTTACTCAGGGACCTACAATGAGCAGTTCTTC
d_gene: .; v_gene: TRBV10-3; j_gene: TRBJ1-2; abundance: .; CDR3aa: CAISESGPPGSF; CDR3nt: TGTGCCATCAGTGAGTCGGGACCGCCCGGATCCTTC
d_gene: TRBD2; v_gene: TRBV27; j_gene: TRBJ2-7; abundance: .; CDR3aa: CASSLAGTSHLEQYF; CDR3nt: TGTGCCAGCAGTTTAGCCGGGACTAGCCACCTCGAGCAGTACTTC
d_gene: .; v_gene: TRBV14; j_gene: TRBJ1-6; abundance: once; CDR3aa: CASSQGLTVDSPLHF; CDR3nt: TGTGCCAGCAGCCAAGGGTTAACCGTCGATTCACCCCTCCACTTT
d_gene: .; v_gene: TRBV2; j_gene: TRBJ2-1; abundance: .; CDR3aa: CASSVGSPGRIEQFF; CDR3nt: TGTGCCAGCAGTGTGGGGTCGCCGGGGAGGATTGAGCAGTTCTTC
d_gene: .; v_gene: TRBV5-6; j_gene: TRBJ2-3; abundance: .; CDR3aa: CASSLAGTNTDTQYF; CDR3nt: TGTGCCAGCAGCTTGGCGGGCACAAACACAGATACGCAGTATTTT
d_gene: .; v_gene: TRBV9; j_gene: TRBJ2-6; abundance: .; CDR3aa: CASSAGRLGANVLTF; CDR3nt: TGTGCCAGCAGCGCCGGTAGGCTTGGGGCCAACGTCCTGACTTTC
d_gene: TRBD1; v_gene: TRBV27; j_gene: TRBJ2-2; abundance: .; CDR3aa: CASSPSDRGDTGELFF; CDR3nt: TGTGCCAGCAGTCCATCTGACAGGGGCGACACCGGGGAGCTGTTTTTT
d_gene: .; v_gene: TRBV7-8; j_gene: TRBJ2-7; abundance: .; CDR3aa: CASSLGGTDGEQYF; CDR3nt: TGTGCCAGCAGCTTAGGGGGGACCGATGGGGAGCAGTACTTC
d_gene: TRBD1; v_gene: TRBV4-1; j_gene: TRBJ1-1; abundance: .; CDR3aa: CASSHAGQGNEAFF; CDR3nt: TGCGCCAGCAGCCACGCCGGACAGGGGAATGAAGCTTTCTTT
d_gene: .; v_gene: TRBV29-1; j_gene: TRBJ1-2; abundance: .; CDR3aa: CSVDSGTYYGYTF; CDR3nt: TGCAGCGTTGACTCAGGGACCTACTATGGCTACACCTTC
d_gene: .; v_gene: TRBV6-6; j_gene: TRBJ2-1; abundance: .; CDR3aa: CASSPRGAYNEQFF; CDR3nt: TGTGCCAGCAGCCCCCGGGGGGCTTACAATGAGCAGTTCTTC
d_gene: .; v_gene: TRBV10-3; j_gene: TRBJ1-6; abundance: .; CDR3aa: CAISERNSPLHF; CDR3nt: TGTGCCATCAGTGAGAGGAATTCACCCCTCCACTTT
d_gene: TRBD1; v_gene: TRBV5-1; j_gene: TRBJ2-3; abundance: .; CDR3aa: CATTDRAGDTQYF; CDR3nt: TGCGCCACCACCGACAGGGCTGGAGATACGCAGTATTTT
d_gene: TRBD1; v_gene: TRBV7-9; j_gene: TRBJ2-7; abundance: few; CDR3aa: CASSPSGGTGVYEQYF; CDR3nt: TGTGCCAGCAGCCCCAGTGGTGGGACAGGGGTTTACGAGCAGTACTTC
d_gene: .; v_gene: TRBV13; j_gene: TRBJ1-1; abundance: .; CDR3aa: CASSLFLGAPSTEAFF; CDR3nt: TGTGCCAGCAGCTTATTCTTGGGGGCCCCCTCCACTGAAGCTTTCTTT
d_gene: .; v_gene: TRBV30; j_gene: TRBJ1-1; abundance: .; CDR3aa: CAWTPGGAEAFF; CDR3nt: TGTGCCTGGACTCCGGGGGGGGCTGAAGCTTTCTTT
d_gene: .; v_gene: TRBV19; j_gene: TRBJ2-7; abundance: few; CDR3aa: CASSIVVRGYEQYF; CDR3nt: TGTGCCAGTAGTATCGTTGTCAGGGGCTACGAGCAGTACTTC
d_gene: .; v_gene: TRBV19; j_gene: TRBJ2-7; abundance: .; CDR3aa: CASSISAGFYEQYF; CDR3nt: TGTGCCAGTAGTATTAGCGCGGGATTCTACGAGCAGTACTTC
d_gene: .; v_gene: TRBV2; j_gene: TRBJ1-3; abundance: few; CDR3aa: CASSGPSVDTIYF; CDR3nt: TGTGCCAGCAGTGGGCCATCGGTGGACACCATATATTTT
d_gene: TRBD1; v_gene: TRBV19; j_gene: TRBJ2-7; abundance: few; CDR3aa: CASSLAGGTYEQYF; CDR3nt: TGTGCCAGTAGCCTAGCAGGGGGAACCTACGAGCAGTACTTC
d_gene: .; v_gene: TRBV6-5; j_gene: TRBJ1-1; abundance: .; CDR3aa: CASSKGHTEAFF; CDR3nt: TGTGCCAGCAGTAAGGGACACACTGAAGCTTTCTTT
d_gene: .; v_gene: TRBV21-1; j_gene: TRBJ2-5; abundance: .; CDR3aa: CASRGPGTSGRARETQYF; CDR3nt: TGTGCCTCGCGGGGACCCGGGACTAGCGGGAGGGCCCGGGAGACCCAGTACTTC
d_gene: TRBD1; v_gene: TRBV5-4; j_gene: TRBJ2-7; abundance: few; CDR3aa: CASSPGQGPYEQYF; CDR3nt: TGTGCCAGCAGTCCGGGACAGGGGCCCTACGAGCAGTACTTC
d_gene: TRBD2; v_gene: TRBV7-8; j_gene: TRBJ2-7; abundance: once; CDR3aa: CASSSLTSGGLMRYEQYF; CDR3nt: TGTGCCAGCAGCTCACTGACTAGCGGGGGGCTAATGAGGTACGAGCAGTACTTC
d_gene: .; v_gene: TRBV30; j_gene: TRBJ2-6; abundance: .; CDR3aa: CAWNGGAPPKGANVLTF; CDR3nt: TGTGCCTGGAATGGGGGCGCCCCCCCAAAGGGGGCCAACGTCCTGACTTTC
d_gene: .; v_gene: TRBV10-1; j_gene: TRBJ2-7; abundance: few; CDR3aa: CASRVQRITYEQYF; CDR3nt: TGCGCCAGCAGGGTCCAACGAATCACCTACGAGCAGTACTTC
d_gene: TRBD1; v_gene: TRBV7-7; j_gene: TRBJ2-7; abundance: .; CDR3aa: CASSLGQGARNEQYF; CDR3nt: TGTGCCAGCAGCTTAGGACAGGGGGCGCGGAACGAGCAGTACTTC
d_gene: .; v_gene: TRBV4-1; j_gene: TRBJ1-6; abundance: .; CDR3aa: CASSRPGYNSPLHF; CDR3nt: TGCGCCAGCAGCCGCCCCGGCTATAATTCACCCCTCCACTTT
d_gene: .; v_gene: TRBV27; j_gene: TRBJ2-5; abundance: .; CDR3aa: CASSLWGALPDGTQYF; CDR3nt: TGTGCCAGCAGTTTATGGGGAGCCCTCCCTGATGGGACCCAGTACTTC
d_gene: TRBD2; v_gene: TRBV7-6; j_gene: TRBJ2-2; abundance: .; CDR3aa: CASSWERGGTGELFF; CDR3nt: TGTGCCAGCAGCTGGGAGCGGGGGGGCACCGGGGAGCTGTTTTTT
d_gene: .; v_gene: TRBV7-3; j_gene: TRBJ2-3; abundance: .; CDR3aa: CASSLADGTDTQYF; CDR3nt: TGTGCCAGCAGCTTAGCGGACGGCACAGATACGCAGTATTTT
d_gene: .; v_gene: TRBV9; j_gene: TRBJ2-2; abundance: .; CDR3aa: CASSVGVAGDTGELFF; CDR3nt: TGTGCCAGCAGCGTAGGGGTAGCCGGGGACACCGGGGAGCTGTTTTTT
d_gene: TRBD2; v_gene: TRBV13; j_gene: TRBJ2-7; abundance: .; CDR3aa: CASSGSVSAGGPSEQYF; CDR3nt: TGTGCCAGCAGTGGTTCGGTTTCAGCGGGAGGGCCTAGCGAGCAGTACTTC
d_gene: TRBD1; v_gene: TRBV4-1; j_gene: TRBJ2-7; abundance: .; CDR3aa: CASSPIRQGYEQYF; CDR3nt: TGCGCCAGCAGCCCCATCAGACAGGGCTACGAGCAGTACTTC
d_gene: .; v_gene: TRBV10-2; j_gene: TRBJ2-2; abundance: .; CDR3aa: CASVPSVEHPPGELFF; CDR3nt: TGCGCCAGTGTTCCCTCCGTCGAACACCCTCCCGGGGAGCTGTTTTTT
d_gene: .; v_gene: TRBV7-9; j_gene: TRBJ2-7; abundance: .; CDR3aa: CASSLAVGPSYEQYF; CDR3nt: TGTGCCAGCAGCTTAGCAGTGGGGCCGAGTTACGAGCAGTACTTC
d_gene: .; v_gene: TRBV28; j_gene: TRBJ2-7; abundance: .; CDR3aa: CASSFLGRPVQYF; CDR3nt: TGTGCCAGCAGTTTCCTGGGACGACCGGTTCAGTACTTC
d_gene: .; v_gene: TRBV6-6; j_gene: TRBJ2-7; abundance: few; CDR3aa: CASSYSPYLYEQYF; CDR3nt: TGTGCCAGCAGTTACTCCCCATACTTGTACGAGCAGTACTTC